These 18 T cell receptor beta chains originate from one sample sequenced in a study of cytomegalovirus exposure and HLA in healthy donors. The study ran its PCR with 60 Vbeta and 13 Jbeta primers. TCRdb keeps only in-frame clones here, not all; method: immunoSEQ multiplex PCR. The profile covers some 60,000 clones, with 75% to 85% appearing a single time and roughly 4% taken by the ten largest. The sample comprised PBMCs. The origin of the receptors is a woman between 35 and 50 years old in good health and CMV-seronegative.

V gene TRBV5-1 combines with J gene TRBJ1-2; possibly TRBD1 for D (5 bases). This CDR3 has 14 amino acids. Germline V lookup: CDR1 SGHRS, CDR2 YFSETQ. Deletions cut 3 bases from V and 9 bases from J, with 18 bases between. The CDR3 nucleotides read TGCGCCAGCAGCTCCCAGGACACGTCTGCGAGCTACACCTTC. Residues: CASSSQDTSASYTF.

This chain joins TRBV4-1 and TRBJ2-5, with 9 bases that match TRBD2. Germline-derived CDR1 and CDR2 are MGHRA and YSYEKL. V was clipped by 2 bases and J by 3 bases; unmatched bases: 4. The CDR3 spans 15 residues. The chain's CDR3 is CASSQMTSGEETQYF. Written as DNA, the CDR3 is TGCGCCAGCAGCCAAATGACTAGCGGAGAAGAGACCCAGTACTTC.

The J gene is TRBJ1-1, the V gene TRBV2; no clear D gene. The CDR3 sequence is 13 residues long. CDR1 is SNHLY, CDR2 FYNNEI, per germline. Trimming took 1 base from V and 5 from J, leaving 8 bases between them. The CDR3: CASSEGELTEAFF. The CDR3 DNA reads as TGTGCCAGCAGTGAAGGGGAGTTAACTGAAGCTTTCTTT.

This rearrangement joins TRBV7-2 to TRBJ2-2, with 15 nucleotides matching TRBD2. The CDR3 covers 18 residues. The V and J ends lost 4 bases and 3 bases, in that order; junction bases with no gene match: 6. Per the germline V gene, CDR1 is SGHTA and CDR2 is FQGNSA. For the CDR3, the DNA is TGTGCCAGCAGCTCCGGACTAGCGGGAGGGCCACACACCGGGGAGCTGTTTTTT. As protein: CASSSGLAGGPHTGELFF.

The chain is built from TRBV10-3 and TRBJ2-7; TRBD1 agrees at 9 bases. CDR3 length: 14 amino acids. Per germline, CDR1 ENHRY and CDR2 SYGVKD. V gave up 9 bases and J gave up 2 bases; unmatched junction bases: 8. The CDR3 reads CAITPGTGTYEQYF. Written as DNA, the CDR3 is TGTGCCATTACCCCCGGGACAGGGACCTACGAGCAGTACTTC.

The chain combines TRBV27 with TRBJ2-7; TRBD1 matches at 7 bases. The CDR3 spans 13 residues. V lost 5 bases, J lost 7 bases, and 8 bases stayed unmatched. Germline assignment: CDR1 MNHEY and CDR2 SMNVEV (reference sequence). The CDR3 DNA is TGTGCCAGCAGTCCCGGGACAGCCTGGGAGCAGTACTTC. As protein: CASSPGTAWEQYF.

The DNA for the CDR3 is TGTGCCAGCAACTCATATGGGGCAACCTACGAGCAGTACTTC. Translation: CASNSYGATYEQYF. This chain uses TRBV27 with TRBJ2-7; a possible D gene is TRBD1 (5 bases). Germline V gene data show CDR1 as MNHEY and CDR2 as SMNVEV (reference sequence). Trimming took 7 bases from V and 2 from J, leaving 15 bases between them. The CDR3 length is 14 residues.

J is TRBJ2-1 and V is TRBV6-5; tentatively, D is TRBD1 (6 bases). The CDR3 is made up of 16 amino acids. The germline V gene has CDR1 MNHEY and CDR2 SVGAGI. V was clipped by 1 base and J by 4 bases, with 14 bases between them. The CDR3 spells CASSYFLGGSYNEQFF. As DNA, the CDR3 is TGTGCCAGCAGTTACTTCCTAGGGGGATCGTACAATGAGCAGTTCTTC.

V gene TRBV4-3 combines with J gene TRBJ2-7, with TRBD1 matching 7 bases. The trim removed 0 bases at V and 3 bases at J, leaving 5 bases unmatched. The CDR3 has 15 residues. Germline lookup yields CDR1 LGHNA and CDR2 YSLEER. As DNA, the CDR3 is TGCGCCAGCAGCCAAGAGAAGACAGGGTACTACGAGCAGTACTTC. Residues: CASSQEKTGYYEQYF.

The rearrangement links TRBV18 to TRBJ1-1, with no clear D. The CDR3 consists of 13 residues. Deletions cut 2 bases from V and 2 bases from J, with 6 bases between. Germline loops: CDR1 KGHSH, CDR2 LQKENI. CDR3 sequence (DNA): TGTGCCAGCTCACCAGCGAGCAACACTGAAGCTTTCTTT. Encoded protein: CASSPASNTEAFF.

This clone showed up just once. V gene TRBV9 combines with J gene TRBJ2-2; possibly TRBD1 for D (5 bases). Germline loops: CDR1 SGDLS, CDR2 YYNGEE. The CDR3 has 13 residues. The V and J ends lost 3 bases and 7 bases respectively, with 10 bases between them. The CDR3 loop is CASSDPRGGELFF. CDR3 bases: TGTGCCAGCAGCGACCCTAGGGGCGGGGAGCTGTTTTTT. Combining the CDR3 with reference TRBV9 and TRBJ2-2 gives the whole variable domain DSGVTQTPKHLITATGQRVTLRCSPRSGDLSVYWYQQSLDQGLQFLIQYYNGEERAKGNILERFSAQQFPDLHSELNLSSLELGDSALYFCASSDPRGGELFFGEGSRLTVL.

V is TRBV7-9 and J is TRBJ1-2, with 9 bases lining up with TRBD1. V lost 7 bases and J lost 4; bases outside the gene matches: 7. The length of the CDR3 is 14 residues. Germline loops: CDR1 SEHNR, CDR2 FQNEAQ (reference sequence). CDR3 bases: TGTGCCAGCAAGCAGGACAGGGGTCCCTATGGCTACACCTTC. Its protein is CASKQDRGPYGYTF. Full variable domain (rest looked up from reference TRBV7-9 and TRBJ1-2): DTGVSQNPRHKITKRGQNVTFRCDPISEHNRLYWYRQTLGQGPEFLTYFQNEAQLEKSRLLSDRFSAERPKGSFSTLEIQRTEQGDSAMYLCASKQDRGPYGYTFGSGTRLTVV.

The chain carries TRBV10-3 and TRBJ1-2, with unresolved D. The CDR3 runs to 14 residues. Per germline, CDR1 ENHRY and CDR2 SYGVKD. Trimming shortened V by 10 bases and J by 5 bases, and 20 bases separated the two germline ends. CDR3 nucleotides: TGTGCCAGCCGGCAGGCTGGGCCCAATTATGGCTACACCTTC. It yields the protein CASRQAGPNYGYTF.

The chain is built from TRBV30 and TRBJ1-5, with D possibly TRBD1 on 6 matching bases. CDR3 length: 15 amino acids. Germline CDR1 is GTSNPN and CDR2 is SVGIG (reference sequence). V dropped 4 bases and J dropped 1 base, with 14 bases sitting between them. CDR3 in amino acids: CAWTCPDRSNQPQHF. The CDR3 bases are TGTGCCTGGACATGCCCGGACAGAAGCAATCAGCCCCAGCATTTT.

The CDR3 bases are TGCGCCAGCAGCCAAGATCCAGGGACAGATACGCAGTATTTT. Its protein is CASSQDPGTDTQYF. The rearrangement uses TRBV4-3 and TRBJ2-3, with D possibly matching TRBD1 (5 bases). The germline V gene has CDR1 LGHNA and CDR2 YSLEER. The CDR3 spans 14 residues. V was pared by 0 bases and J by 3 bases, with 7 bases between.

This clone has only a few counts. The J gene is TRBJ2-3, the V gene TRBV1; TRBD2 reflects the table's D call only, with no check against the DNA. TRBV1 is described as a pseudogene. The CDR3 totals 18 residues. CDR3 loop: CTSSHSEASGRNTDTQYF. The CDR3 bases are TGCACCAGCAGCCATTCAGAGGCTAGCGGGAGGAACACAGATACGCAGTATTTT.

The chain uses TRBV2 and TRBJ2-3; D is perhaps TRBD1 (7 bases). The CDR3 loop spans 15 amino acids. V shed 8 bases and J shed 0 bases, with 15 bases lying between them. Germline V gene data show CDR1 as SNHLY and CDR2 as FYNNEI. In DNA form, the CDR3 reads TGTGCCAGCGGAGGGGGCAGGTCTAGCACAGATACGCAGTATTTT. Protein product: CASGGGRSSTDTQYF.

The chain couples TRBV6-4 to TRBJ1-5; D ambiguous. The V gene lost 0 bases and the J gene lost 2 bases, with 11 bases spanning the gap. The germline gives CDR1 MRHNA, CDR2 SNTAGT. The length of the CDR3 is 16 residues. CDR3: CASSDSVQSRNQPQHF. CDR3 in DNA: TGTGCCAGCAGTGACTCTGTACAGTCGCGCAATCAGCCCCAGCATTTT.